This TCR beta chain was identified in a study of a mutant IDH1 vaccine in newly diagnosed glioma. At the level of the study: Vaccination was launched 4-6 weeks after radiotherapy alone, or with temozolomide cycles. Treated patients showed a male proportion of approximately 62%, a female proportion of about 40%, and a mean age of about 41 years. The earlier regimen, radiotherapy, temozolomide, or both, was most often both.

The germline V gene encodes CDR1 GTSNPN and CDR2 SVGIG (reference sequence). V was trimmed by 3 bases and J by 6 bases, leaving 14 bases between them. This CDR3 spans 14 amino acids. This clone was counted once. The antigen is undetermined. Produced via immunoSEQ multiplex PCR; TCRdb's table is partial and in-frame only. Of some 30,000 clones in the sample, 78% were seen once. Time point: week 35, safety follow-up. Topical imiquimod accompanied each vaccine dose, which consisted of 300 ug of mutant IDH1 20-mer peptide. Donors harbored newly found WHO grade 3 or 4 IDH1-mutant, ATRX-lost astrocytomas. The sequence came from a woman in her thirties or forties with glioma. The rearrangement joins TRBV30 to TRBJ2-2; either TRBD1 or TRBD2 may supply D (5 bases each). The specimen was PBMCs, collected from a glioma patient whose treatment included an IDH1 peptide vaccine. DNA for the CDR3: TGTGCCTGGAGAGGGACGACGGCCCCCGGGGAGCTGTTTTTT. Its translation: CAWRGTTAPGELFF.